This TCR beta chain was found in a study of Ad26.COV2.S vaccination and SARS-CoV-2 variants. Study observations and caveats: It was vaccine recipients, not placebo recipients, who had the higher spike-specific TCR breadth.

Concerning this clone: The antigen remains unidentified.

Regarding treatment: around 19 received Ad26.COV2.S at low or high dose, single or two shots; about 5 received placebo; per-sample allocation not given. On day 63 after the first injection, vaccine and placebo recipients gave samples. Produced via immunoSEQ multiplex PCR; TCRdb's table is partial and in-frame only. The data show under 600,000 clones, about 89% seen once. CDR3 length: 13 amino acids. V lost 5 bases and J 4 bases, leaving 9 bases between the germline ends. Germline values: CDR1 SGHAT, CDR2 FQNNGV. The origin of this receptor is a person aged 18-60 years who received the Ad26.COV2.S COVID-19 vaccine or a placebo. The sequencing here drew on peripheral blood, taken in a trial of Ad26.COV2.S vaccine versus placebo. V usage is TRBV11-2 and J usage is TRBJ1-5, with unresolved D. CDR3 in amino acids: CASSTRENQPQHF. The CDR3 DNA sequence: TGTGCCAGCAGCACCCGGGAAAATCAGCCCCAGCATTTT.